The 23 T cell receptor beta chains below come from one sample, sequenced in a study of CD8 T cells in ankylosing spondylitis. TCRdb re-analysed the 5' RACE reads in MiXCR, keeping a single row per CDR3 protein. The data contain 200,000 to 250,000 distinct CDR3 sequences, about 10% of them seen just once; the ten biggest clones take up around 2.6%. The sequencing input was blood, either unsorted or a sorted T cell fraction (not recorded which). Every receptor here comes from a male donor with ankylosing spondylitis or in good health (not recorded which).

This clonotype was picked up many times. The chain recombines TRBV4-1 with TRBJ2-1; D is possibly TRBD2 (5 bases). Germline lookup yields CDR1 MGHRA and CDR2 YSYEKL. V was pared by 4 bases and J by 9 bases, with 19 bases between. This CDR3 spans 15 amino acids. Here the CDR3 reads CASSPLAEAGGEQFF. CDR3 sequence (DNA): TGCGCCAGCAGCCCCCTTGCCGAAGCCGGAGGTGAGCAGTTCTTC.

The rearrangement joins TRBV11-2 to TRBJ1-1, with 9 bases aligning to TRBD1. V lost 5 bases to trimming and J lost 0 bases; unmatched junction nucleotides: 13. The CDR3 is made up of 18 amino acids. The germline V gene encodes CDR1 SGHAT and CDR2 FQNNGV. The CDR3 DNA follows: TGTGCCAGCAGCCCCTACACCGGGACAGGGTCTATGAACACTGAAGCTTTCTTT. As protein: CASSPYTGTGSMNTEAFF.

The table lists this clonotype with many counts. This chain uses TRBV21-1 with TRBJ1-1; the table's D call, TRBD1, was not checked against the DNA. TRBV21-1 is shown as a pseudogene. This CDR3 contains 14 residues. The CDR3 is CAKGARPGCTEAFF. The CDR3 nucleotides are TGTGCCAAGGGGGCCAGGCCAGGATGCACTGAAGCTTTCTTT.

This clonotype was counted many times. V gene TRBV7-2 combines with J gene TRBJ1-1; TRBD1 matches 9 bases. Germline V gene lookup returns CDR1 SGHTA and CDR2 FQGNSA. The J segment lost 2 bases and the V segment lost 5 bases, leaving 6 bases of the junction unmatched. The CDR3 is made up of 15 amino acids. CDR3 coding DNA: TGTGCCAGCAGCCTAACGACAGGGGGAAACACTGAAGCTTTCTTT. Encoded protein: CASSLTTGGNTEAFF.

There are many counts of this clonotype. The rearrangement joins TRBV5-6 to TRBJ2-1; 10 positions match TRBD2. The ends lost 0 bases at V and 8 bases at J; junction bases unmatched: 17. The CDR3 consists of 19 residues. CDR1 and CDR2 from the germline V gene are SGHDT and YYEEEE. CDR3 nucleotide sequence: TGTGCCAGCAGCTTGGCGCGGACTAGCGGTACCAGAGTGGGAGATGAGCAGTTCTTC. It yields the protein CASSLARTSGTRVGDEQFF.

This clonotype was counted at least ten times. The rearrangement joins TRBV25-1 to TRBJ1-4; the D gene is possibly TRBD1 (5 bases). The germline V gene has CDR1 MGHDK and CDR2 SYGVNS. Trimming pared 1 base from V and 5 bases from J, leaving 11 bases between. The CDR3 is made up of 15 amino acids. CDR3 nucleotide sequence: TGTGCCAGCAGTGAATGGGGGGGTTTAAATGAAAAACTGTTTTTT. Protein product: CASSEWGGLNEKLFF.

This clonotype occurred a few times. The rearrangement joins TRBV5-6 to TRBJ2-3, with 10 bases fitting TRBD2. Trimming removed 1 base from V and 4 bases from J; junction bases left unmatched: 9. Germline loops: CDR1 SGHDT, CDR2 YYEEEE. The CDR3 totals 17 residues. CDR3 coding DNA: TGTGCCAGCAGCTTGCGGCTAGCGGGAGTTTCAGCAGATACGCAGTATTTT. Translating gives CASSLRLAGVSADTQYF.

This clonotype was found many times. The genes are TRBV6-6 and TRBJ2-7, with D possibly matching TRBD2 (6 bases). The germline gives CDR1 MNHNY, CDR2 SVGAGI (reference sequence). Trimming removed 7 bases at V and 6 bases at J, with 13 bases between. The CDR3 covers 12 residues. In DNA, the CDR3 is TGTGCCAGCACTAAGAGGGGAGGCGAGCAGTACTTC. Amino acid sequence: CASTKRGGEQYF.

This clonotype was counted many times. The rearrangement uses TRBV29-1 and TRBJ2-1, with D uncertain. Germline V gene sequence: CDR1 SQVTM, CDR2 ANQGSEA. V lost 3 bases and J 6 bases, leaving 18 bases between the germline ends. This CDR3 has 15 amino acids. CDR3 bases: TGCAGCGTTGATAGTCGGGCGTCCCTCGGCAATGAGCAGTTCTTC. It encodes CSVDSRASLGNEQFF.

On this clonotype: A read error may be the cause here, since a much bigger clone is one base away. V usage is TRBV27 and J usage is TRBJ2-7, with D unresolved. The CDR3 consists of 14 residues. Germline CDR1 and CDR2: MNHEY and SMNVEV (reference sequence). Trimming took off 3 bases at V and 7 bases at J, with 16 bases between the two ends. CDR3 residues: CASSFLPRMGEQYF. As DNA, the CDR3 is TGTGCCAGCAGTTTCCTGCCAAGGATGGGGGAGCAGTACTTC.

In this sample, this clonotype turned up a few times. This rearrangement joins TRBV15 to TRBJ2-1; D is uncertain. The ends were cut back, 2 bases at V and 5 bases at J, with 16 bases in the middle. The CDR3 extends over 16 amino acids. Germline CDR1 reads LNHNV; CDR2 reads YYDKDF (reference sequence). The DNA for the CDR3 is TGTGCCACCAGCAGACCCCTGTCGGTTCCCGACAATGAGCAGTTCTTC. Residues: CATSRPLSVPDNEQFF. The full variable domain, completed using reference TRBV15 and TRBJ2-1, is DAMVIQNPRYQVTQFGKPVTLSCSQTLNHNVMYWYQQKSSQAPKLLFHYYDKDFNNEADTPDNFQSRRPNTSFCFLDIRSPGLGDTAMYLCATSRPLSVPDNEQFFGPGTRLTVL.

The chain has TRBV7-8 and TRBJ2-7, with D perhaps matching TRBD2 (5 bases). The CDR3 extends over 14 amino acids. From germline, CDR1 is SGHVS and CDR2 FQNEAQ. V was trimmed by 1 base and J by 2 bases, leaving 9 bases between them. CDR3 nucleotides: TGTGCCAGCAGCTTAGAGAACGGGGCCTACGAGCAGTACTTC. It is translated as CASSLENGAYEQYF.

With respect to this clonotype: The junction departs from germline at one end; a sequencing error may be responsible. The CDR3 nucleotides read TGTGCCAGCAGCGTTGGGTTCCAAGCGACCCAGTACTTC. Protein sequence: CASSVGFQATQYF. The V gene is TRBV9, the J gene TRBJ2-5; D call uncertain. CDR3 length: 13 amino acids. Germline values: CDR1 SGDLS, CDR2 YYNGEE.

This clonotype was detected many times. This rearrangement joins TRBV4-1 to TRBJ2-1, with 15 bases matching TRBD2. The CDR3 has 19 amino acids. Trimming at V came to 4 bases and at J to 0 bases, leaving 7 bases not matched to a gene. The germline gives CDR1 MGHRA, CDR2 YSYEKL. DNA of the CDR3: TGCGCCAGCAGCCTCCTTGGACTAGCGGGGGGGAGCTCCTACAATGAGCAGTTCTTC. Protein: CASSLLGLAGGSSYNEQFF.

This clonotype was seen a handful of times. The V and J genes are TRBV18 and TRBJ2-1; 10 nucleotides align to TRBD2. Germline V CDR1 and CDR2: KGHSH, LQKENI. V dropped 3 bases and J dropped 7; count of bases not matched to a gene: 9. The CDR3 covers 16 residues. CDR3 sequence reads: CASSPQQAGGGNEQFF. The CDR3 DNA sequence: TGTGCCAGCTCACCCCAGCAAGCGGGAGGGGGAAATGAGCAGTTCTTC.

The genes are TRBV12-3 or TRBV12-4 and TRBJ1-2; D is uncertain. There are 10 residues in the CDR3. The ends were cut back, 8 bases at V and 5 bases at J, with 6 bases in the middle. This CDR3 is CASYGYGYTF. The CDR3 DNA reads TGTGCCAGCTACGGTTATGGCTACACCTTC.

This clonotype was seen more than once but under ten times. Written as DNA, the CDR3 is TGTGCCATCCCAGGGGAGAAAACAACTAGCACAGATACGCAGTATTTT. Its translation is CAIPGEKTTSTDTQYF. This sequence joins TRBV7-9 and TRBJ2-3, with D possibly being TRBD1 (6 bases). This CDR3 spans 16 amino acids. V shed 10 bases and J shed 0 bases, with 20 bases lying between them. CDR1 is SEHNR and CDR2 is FQNEAQ in the germline V gene (reference sequence).

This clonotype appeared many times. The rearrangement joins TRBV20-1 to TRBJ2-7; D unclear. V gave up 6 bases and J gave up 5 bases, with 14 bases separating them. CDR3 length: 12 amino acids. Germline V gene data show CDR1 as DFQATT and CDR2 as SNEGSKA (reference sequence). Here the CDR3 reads CSALYRANEQYF. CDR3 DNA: TGCAGTGCCCTTTACCGGGCGAACGAGCAGTACTTC.

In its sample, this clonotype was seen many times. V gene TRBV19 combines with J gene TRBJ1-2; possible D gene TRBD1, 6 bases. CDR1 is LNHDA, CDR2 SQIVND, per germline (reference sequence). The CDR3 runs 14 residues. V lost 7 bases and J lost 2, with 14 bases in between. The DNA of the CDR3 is TGTGCCAGTACCAAGACAGGTGGCAACTATGGCTACACCTTC. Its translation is CASTKTGGNYGYTF.

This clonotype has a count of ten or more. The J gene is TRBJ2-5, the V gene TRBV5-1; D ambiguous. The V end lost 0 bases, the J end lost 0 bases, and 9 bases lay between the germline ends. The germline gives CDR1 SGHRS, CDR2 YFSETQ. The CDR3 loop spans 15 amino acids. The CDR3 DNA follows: TGCGCCAGCAGCTTGGAAGGGATTTACCAAGAGACCCAGTACTTC. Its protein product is CASSLEGIYQETQYF.

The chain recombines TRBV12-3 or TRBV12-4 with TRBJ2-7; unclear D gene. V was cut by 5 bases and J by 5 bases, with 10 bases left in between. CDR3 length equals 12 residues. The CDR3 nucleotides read TGTGCCAGCAGTCGGTTGGGCCACGAGCAGTACTTC. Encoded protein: CASSRLGHEQYF.

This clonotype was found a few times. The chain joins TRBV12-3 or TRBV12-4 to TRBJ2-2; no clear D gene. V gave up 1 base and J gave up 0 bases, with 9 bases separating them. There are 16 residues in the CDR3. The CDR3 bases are TGTGCCAGCAGTTTAGGAGGATCCGCGAACACCGGGGAGCTGTTTTTT. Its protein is CASSLGGSANTGELFF.

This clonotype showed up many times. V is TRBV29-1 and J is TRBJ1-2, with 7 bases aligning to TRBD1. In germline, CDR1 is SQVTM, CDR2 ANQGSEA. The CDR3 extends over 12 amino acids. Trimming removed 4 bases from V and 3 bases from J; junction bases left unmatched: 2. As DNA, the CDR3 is TGCAGCGTTGGACAGGGAGACTATGGCTACACCTTC. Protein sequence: CSVGQGDYGYTF.